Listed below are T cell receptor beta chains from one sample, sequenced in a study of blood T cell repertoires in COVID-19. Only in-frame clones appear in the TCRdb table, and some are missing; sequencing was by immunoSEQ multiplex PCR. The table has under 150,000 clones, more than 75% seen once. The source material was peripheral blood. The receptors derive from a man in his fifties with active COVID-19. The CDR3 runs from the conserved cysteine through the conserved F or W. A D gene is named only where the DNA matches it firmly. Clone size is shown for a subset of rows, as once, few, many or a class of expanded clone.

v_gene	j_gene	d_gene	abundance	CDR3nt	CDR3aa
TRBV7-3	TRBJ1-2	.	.	TGTGCCAGCAGCCCGGGAGAGATAGACAGACGGGTCTATGGCTACACCTTC	CASSPGEIDRRVYGYTF
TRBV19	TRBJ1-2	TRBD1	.	TGTGCCAGTAGTTTACGGACAGGGCCTTTCTATGGCTACACCTTC	CASSLRTGPFYGYTF
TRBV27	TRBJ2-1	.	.	TGTGCCAGCAGTTTAATCGGCTACAATGAGCAGTTCTTC	CASSLIGYNEQFF
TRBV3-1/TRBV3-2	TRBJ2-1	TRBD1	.	TGTGCCAGCAGCCAAGGAATAGGGACAGGGGTAAATGAGCAGTTCTTC	CASSQGIGTGVNEQFF
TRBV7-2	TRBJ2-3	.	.	TGTGCCAGCACCGTCCCCTTCGGGATTTCATCGGGCACAGATACGCAGTATTTT	CASTVPFGISSGTDTQYF
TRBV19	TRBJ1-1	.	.	TGTGCCAGTAGGGCTCCAGGGTATTCGGGTTTCTTT	CASRAPGYSGFF
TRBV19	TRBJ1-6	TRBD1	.	TGTGCCAGTAGTATTTCCAGGACAGGCCAAAATTCACCCCTCCACTTT	CASSISRTGQNSPLHF
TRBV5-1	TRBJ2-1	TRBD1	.	TGCGCCAGCAGCCTCGCCCCGGGACAGGGGGCAGGTGAGCAGTTCTTC	CASSLAPGQGAGEQFF
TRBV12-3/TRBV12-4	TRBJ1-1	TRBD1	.	TGTGCCAGCAGGACACAGGGGGTCACTGAAGCTTTCTTT	CASRTQGVTEAFF
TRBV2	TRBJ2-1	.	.	TGTGCCAGCACCAGCGCCGGGTACAATGAGCAGTTCTTC	CASTSAGYNEQFF
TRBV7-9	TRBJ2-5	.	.	TGTGCCAGCAGCCTTGACGGGGAAGAGACCCAGTACTTC	CASSLDGEETQYF
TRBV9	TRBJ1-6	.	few	TGTGCCAGCAGCGTAGACGATCAACTTAATTCACCCCTCCACTTT	CASSVDDQLNSPLHF
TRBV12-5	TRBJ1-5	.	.	TGTGCTAGTGCCTCAGGAGGGTCGCTAAGCAATCAGCCCCAGCATTTT	CASASGGSLSNQPQHF
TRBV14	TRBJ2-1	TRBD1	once	TGTGCCAGCAGCCAGGGACAGGGGGCGAACCGTTACAATGAGCAGTTCTTC	CASSQGQGANRYNEQFF
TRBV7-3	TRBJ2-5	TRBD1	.	TGTGCCAGCAGCCCTGGGACAGGGCAAGAGACCCAGTACTTC	CASSPGTGQETQYF
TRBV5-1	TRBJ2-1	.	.	TGCGCCAGCAGCTCCCCCGGACTAGAGCAGTTCTTC	CASSSPGLEQFF
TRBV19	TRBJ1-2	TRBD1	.	TGTGCCAGTAGTGACAGGGGGTATCACTATGGCTACACCTTC	CASSDRGYHYGYTF
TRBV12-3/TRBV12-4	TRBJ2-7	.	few	TGTGCCAGCAGTCAGGACAGCTCCTACGAGCAGTACTTC	CASSQDSSYEQYF
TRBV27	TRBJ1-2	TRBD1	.	TGTGCCAGCAGTTCAGACAGGGGCATAGATGGCTACACCTTC	CASSSDRGIDGYTF
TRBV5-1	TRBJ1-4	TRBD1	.	TGCGCCAGCAGATCGGGACAGGGATACAGTGAAAAACTGTTTTTT	CASRSGQGYSEKLFF
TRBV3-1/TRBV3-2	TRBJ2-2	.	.	TGTGCCAGCAGCCTAACCGGGGTGGGAGAGGGCACCGGGGAGCTGTTTTTT	CASSLTGVGEGTGELFF
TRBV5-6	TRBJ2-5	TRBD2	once	TGTGCCAGCAGCAGGACTAGCGGACAAGAGACCCAGTACTTC	CASSRTSGQETQYF
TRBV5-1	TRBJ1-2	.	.	TGCGCCAGCAGCGGGAGACACGGGACAAACTATGGCTACACCTTC	CASSGRHGTNYGYTF
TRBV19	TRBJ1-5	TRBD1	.	TGTGCCAGTCTGCCTTGGGCAGGGGGAGATCAGCCCCAGCATTTT	CASLPWAGGDQPQHF
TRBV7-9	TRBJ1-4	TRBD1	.	TGTGCCAGCAGCCTAGGAGGTACGGGACAGTCCAATGAAAAACTGTTTTTT	CASSLGGTGQSNEKLFF
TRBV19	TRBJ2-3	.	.	TGTGCCAGTAAAGAGAGACAGCAGAGCACAGATACGCAGTATTTT	CASKERQQSTDTQYF
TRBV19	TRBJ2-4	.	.	TGTGCCAGTAATGGATCGGGGATAAAAAACATTCAGTACTTC	CASNGSGIKNIQYF
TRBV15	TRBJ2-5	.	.	TGTGCCACCAGCAGAGAACAGGGTGTGCGGGAGACCCAGTACTTC	CATSREQGVRETQYF
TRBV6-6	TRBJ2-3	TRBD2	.	TGTGCCAGCAGTGGCCAGCGGGGGGGCTTAGTAGATACGCAGTATTTT	CASSGQRGGLVDTQYF
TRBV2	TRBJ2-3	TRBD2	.	TGTGCCAGCAGAATGACTCCCCTCCTAGCGGGGTCGCAGTATTTT	CASRMTPLLAGSQYF
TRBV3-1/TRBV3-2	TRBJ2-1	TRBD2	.	TGTGCCAGCAGCCAAGGGAAGTTAACTAGCGGGAGAAGTAATGAGCAGTTCTTC	CASSQGKLTSGRSNEQFF
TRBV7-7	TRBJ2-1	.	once	TGTGCCAGCAGCTCCGGACTAACCAATGAGCAGTTCTTC	CASSSGLTNEQFF
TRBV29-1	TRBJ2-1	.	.	TGCAGCGTCCCCTTGACTAGCTCCTACAATGAGCAGTTCTTC	CSVPLTSSYNEQFF
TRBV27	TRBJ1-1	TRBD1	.	TGTGCCAGCACCAGGGACAGGGGAAAGGCTGAAGCTTTCTTT	CASTRDRGKAEAFF
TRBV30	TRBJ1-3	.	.	TGTGCCTGGACCAAACCCGGAGGGAGGCGGAACACCATATATTTT	CAWTKPGGRRNTIYF
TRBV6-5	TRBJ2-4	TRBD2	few	TGTGCCAGCAGTTCAGGACTAGCGGGTAGTCACTTC	CASSSGLAGSHF
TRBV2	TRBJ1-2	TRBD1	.	TGTGCCAGCAGACAGGGGATCTATGGCTACACCTTC	CASRQGIYGYTF
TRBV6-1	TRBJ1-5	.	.	TGTGCCAGCAGTGAGGGCAGTTATAGCAATCAGCCCCAGCATTTT	CASSEGSYSNQPQHF
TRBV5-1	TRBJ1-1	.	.	TGCGCCAGCAGATCTAACAGTGAAGCTTTCTTT	CASRSNSEAFF
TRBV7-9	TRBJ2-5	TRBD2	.	TGTGCCAGCACCAGGACTAGCGGGGACCAAGAGACCCAGTACTTC	CASTRTSGDQETQYF
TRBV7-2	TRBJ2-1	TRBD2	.	TGTGCCAGCAGCCGTAGCGGGGGGACACACAATGAGCAGTTCTTC	CASSRSGGTHNEQFF
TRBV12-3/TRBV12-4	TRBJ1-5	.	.	TGTGCCAGCAGCCTCGGGGGAATGCAGCCCCAGCATTTT	CASSLGGMQPQHF
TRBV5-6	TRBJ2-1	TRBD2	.	TGTGCCAGCAGCCGAACTAGCGGCAATGAGCAGTTCTTC	CASSRTSGNEQFF
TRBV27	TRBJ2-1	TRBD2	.	TGTGCCAGCATGGTTTTGGCTAGCGGCTACAATGAGCAGTTCTTC	CASMVLASGYNEQFF
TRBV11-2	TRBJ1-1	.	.	TGTGCCAGCAGCTTACTTACTGAAGCTTTCTTT	CASSLLTEAFF
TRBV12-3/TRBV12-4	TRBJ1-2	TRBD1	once	TGTGCCAGCAGCCGACAGGGGGAGAACGGCTACACCTTC	CASSRQGENGYTF
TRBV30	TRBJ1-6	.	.	TGTGCCTGGAGTGTTTTTACAGGCGGTGATTCACCCCTCCACTTT	CAWSVFTGGDSPLHF
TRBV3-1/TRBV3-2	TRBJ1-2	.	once	TGTGCCAGCAGCCAAGTCCTTGGGGGCTCGAGTGGCTACACCTTC	CASSQVLGGSSGYTF
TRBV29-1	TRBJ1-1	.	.	TGCAGCGTTGGGGGGGGATTGAACACTGAAGCTTTCTTT	CSVGGGLNTEAFF
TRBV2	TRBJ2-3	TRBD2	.	TGTGCCAGCTCCGAACGGCCAGCGGGGAAGTCAGATACGCAGTATTTT	CASSERPAGKSDTQYF
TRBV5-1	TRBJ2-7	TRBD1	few	TGCGCCAGCAGCTTGGGGACAGGGGGCAACGAGCAGTACTTC	CASSLGTGGNEQYF
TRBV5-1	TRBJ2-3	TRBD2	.	TGCGCCAGCAGCTTTCCGGGACTAAGCACAGATACGCAGTATTTT	CASSFPGLSTDTQYF
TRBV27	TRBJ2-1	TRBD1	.	TGTGCCAGCAGTCACTTCGGGACAGTCCCTAACAATGAGCAGTTCTTC	CASSHFGTVPNNEQFF